The clone carrying this T cell receptor beta chain appeared a few times. Its antigen is undetermined. These data are taken from a study of long-term antiretroviral therapy in people with HIV. Broader study findings: Blood collection from about 2004 to 2017 possibly occurred under older ART regimens. Pre-ART expanded clones dominated the repertoire at every time point. Data on ART adherence, viral resistance or therapy changes were unavailable.

This was the immunoSEQ v3.0 assay at survey level. TCRdb's table, derived via immunoSEQ multiplex PCR, lists solely in-frame clones and lacks some. The repertoire has 30,000 to 35,000 clones, around 79% of them found once; the top ten carry approximately 3.2%. The study drew at least one pre-ART and at least two post-ART PBMC samples from every donor. This sequence originates from a man between 18 and 29 years old with HIV. Here the sequenced sample was unsorted PBMCs, taken 1.9 years after starting antiretroviral therapy.

CDR3 sequence: CASSRGLHQPQHF. CDR3 in DNA: TGTGCCAGTAGTAGGGGTCTCCATCAGCCCCAGCATTTT. The chain joins TRBV19 to TRBJ1-5; the D is unclear. Germline assignment: CDR1 LNHDA and CDR2 SQIVND (reference sequence). V lost 4 bases and J lost 5, with 9 bases in between. The CDR3 is 13 amino acids.